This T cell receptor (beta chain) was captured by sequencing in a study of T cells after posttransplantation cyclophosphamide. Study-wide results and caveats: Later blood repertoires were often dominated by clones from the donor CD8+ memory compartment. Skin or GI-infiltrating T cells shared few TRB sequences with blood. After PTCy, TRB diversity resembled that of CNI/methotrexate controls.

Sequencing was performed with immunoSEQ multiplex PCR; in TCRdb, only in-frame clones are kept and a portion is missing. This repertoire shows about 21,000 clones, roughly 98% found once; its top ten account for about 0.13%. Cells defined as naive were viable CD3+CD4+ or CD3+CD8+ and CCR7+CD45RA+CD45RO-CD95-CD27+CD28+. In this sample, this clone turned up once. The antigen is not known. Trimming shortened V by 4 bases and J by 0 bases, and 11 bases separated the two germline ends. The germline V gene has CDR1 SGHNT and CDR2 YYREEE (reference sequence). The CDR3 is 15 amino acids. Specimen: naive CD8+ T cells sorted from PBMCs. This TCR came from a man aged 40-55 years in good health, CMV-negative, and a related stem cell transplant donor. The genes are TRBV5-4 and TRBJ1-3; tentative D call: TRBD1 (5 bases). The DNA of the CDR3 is TGTGCCAGCAGCCCTGGACAAAGCTCTGGAAACACCATATATTTT. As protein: CASSPGQSSGNTIYF.